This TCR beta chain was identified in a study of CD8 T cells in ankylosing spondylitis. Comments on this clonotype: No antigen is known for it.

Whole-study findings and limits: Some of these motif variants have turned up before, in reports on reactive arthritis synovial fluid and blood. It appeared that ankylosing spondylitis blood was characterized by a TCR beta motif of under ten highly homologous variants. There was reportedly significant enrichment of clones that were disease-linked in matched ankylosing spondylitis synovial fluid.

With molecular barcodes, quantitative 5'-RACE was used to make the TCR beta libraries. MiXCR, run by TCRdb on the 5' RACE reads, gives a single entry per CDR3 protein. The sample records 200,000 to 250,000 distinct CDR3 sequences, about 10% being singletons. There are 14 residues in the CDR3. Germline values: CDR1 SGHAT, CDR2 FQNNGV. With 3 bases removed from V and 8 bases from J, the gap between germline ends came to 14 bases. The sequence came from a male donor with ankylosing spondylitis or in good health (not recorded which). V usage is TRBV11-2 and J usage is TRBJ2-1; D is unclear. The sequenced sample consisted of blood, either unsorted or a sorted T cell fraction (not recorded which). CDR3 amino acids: CASSFRPGFDEQFF. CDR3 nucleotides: TGTGCCAGCAGCTTCCGGCCTGGGTTCGATGAGCAGTTCTTC.